This TCR beta chain was sequenced for a study of T cell responses to AZD1222 COVID-19 vaccine. The study, taken as a whole, reports: Regions left unmutated in variants are reportedly the target of nearly half of spike-specific TCRs. Rises in breadth and depth of Spike-specific TCRs came after two AZD1222 doses.

CDR3 length equals 15 residues. CDR1 MGHRA and CDR2 YSYEKL come from the germline V gene. Trimming shortened V by 0 bases and J by 2 bases, and 8 bases separated the two germline ends. Repertoires were generated with immunoSEQ multiplex PCR, while TCRdb's copy carries only in-frame clones and drops some. There are 40,000 to 55,000 clones in the sample; around 80% occur only once, and about 3.8% lies in the top ten. As concerns this clone: The antigen remains undetermined.

The input for sequencing was peripheral blood, taken on day 0 of AZD1222 vaccination. V is TRBV4-1 and J is TRBJ1-5; D call uncertain. This clonotype originated in an adult in good health. As DNA, the CDR3 is TGCGCCAGCAGCCAAGATGTCGGTGGCAATCAGCCCCAGCATTTT. This encodes CASSQDVGGNQPQHF.